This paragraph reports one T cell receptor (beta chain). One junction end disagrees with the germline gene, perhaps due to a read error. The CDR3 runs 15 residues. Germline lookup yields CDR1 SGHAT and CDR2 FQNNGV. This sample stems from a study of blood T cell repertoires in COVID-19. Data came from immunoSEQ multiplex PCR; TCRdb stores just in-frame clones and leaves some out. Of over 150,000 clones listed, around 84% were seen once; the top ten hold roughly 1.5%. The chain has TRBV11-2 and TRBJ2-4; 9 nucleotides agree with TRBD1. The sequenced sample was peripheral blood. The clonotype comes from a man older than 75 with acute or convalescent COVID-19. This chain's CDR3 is CASSLSAGGGQGLNF. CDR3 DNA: TGTGCCAGCAGCTTGAGTGCAGGCGGCGGACAGGGGCTAAACTTC.